This TCR beta chain was profiled in a study of cytotoxic CD8 clonotypes in ibrutinib-treated CLL. Generated by immunoSEQ multiplex PCR, the TCRdb table keeps only in-frame clones and is missing some. The sample carries roughly 200,000 clones, about two thirds recorded once. There are 15 residues in the CDR3. V shed 2 bases, J shed 2 bases, and the junction held 6 bases outside the gene matches. Germline lookup yields CDR1 SGHRS and CDR2 YFSETQ. The rearrangement uses TRBV5-1 and TRBJ1-1; TRBD1 agrees at 7 bases. Sequencing was performed on PBMCs, taken after 24 months of ibrutinib treatment. The sequence was collected from a human donor with chronic lymphocytic leukemia. CDR3 in DNA: TGCGCCAGCAGCTTACTGGGACAGAGAAACACTGAAGCTTTCTTT. It specifies CASSLLGQRNTEAFF.